Below, 27 T cell receptor beta chains from the same sample are listed, as sequenced in a study of CD8+CD57+ T cells in acquired aplastic anemia. According to the study, genomic DNA was the template for TCR beta VDJ and CDR3 profiling. TCRdb re-called the reads through MiXCR, storing one row per CDR3 protein. The table lists 220,000 or so distinct CDR3 sequences, about 60% of them singletons. Patients chosen for sequencing had shown CD8+CD57+ cell expansion by flow cytometry. Material: sorted CD4+, CD8+, or CD8+CD57+ T cells (not recorded which) from PBMCs. These receptors were collected from a human donor with aplastic anemia.

The chain combines TRBV7-6 with TRBJ1-2, with TRBD1 as a possible D gene (6 bases). CDR3 size: 14 residues. Germline lookup yields CDR1 SGHVS and CDR2 FNYEAQ. The V end lost 5 bases, the J end lost 3 bases, and 13 bases lay between the germline ends. CDR3 region: CASSLGDKDYGYTF. The CDR3 DNA sequence: TGTGCCAGCAGCCTCGGGGACAAGGACTATGGCTACACCTTC.

The CDR3 bases are TGTGCCACCAGCGGGGATCCCGAAGGGCACGAGCAGTACTTC. It specifies CATSGDPEGHEQYF. This chain links TRBV15 with TRBJ2-7; D gene uncertain. V was cut by 5 bases and J by 5 bases, with 16 bases left in between. The CDR3 length is 14 residues. Per germline, CDR1 LNHNV and CDR2 YYDKDF (reference sequence).

This clonotype was detected only a few times. V gene TRBV19 combines with J gene TRBJ2-7; a possible D gene is TRBD1 (6 bases). CDR1 LNHDA and CDR2 SQIVND come from the germline V gene (reference sequence). The CDR3 is 17 amino acids. V was trimmed by 0 bases and J by 0 bases, leaving 15 bases between them. The CDR3 nucleotides read TGTGCCAGTAGTATAGATCTGGAAGCAGGGGTCTCCTACGAGCAGTACTTC. This encodes CASSIDLEAGVSYEQYF.

This clonotype was counted between two and nine times. J is TRBJ2-7 and V is TRBV9, with D perhaps matching TRBD1 or TRBD2 (5 bases each). Germline lookup yields CDR1 SGDLS and CDR2 YYNGEE. V lost 4 bases and J lost 5, with 22 bases in between. This CDR3 region has 16 residues. The CDR3 coding sequence is TGTGCCAGCAGCCAGAGCCCCGGGACGGATGGCCACGAGCAGTACTTC. Amino acids: CASSQSPGTDGHEQYF.

This clonotype appeared many times. The chain recombines TRBV5-6 with TRBJ1-2, with no clear D. V was shortened by 6 bases and J by 0 bases, with 12 bases between the two germline ends. This CDR3 is built from 14 residues. Looked up from germline, CDR1 is SGHDT and CDR2 is YYEEEE. CDR3 sequence reads: CASTLLPANYGYTF. The CDR3 nucleotides are TGTGCCAGCACCCTTCTCCCGGCTAACTATGGCTACACCTTC.

The sample holds a few counts of this clonotype. CDR3 coding DNA: TGCAGCGTTGGCCTCTTAGGCAGGGAGCAGTACTTC. Translating it yields CSVGLLGREQYF. The chain has TRBV29-1 and TRBJ2-7, with D hard to call. Germline-derived CDR1 and CDR2 are SQVTM and ANQGSEA. Trimming removed 4 bases from V and 7 bases from J, with 14 bases in between. The CDR3 runs 12 residues.

The chain uses TRBV5-1 and TRBJ2-5; TRBD2 aligns across 8 bases. The DNA end is more similar to TRBJ2-7, so the J call may be wrong. The CDR3 has 16 residues. Germline lookup yields CDR1 SGHRS and CDR2 YFSETQ. The CDR3 DNA sequence: TGCGCCAGCAACTTCGTGGAGCGGGAGCGCTCCTACGAGCAGTACTTC. Translated: CASNFVERERSYEQYF.

The J gene is TRBJ2-7, the V gene TRBV9, with D uncertain. The CDR3 loop spans 15 amino acids. The V end lost 0 bases, the J end lost 1 base, and 11 bases lay between the germline ends. CDR1 and CDR2 (germline): SGDLS, YYNGEE. The CDR3 here is CASSVGPMSSYEQYF. The CDR3 DNA follows: TGTGCCAGCAGCGTAGGGCCAATGTCATCCTACGAGCAGTACTTC.

The chain employs TRBV27 and TRBJ1-5; D might be TRBD1 (6 bases). The V and J ends lost 4 bases and 4 bases respectively, with 11 bases between them. Germline lookup yields CDR1 MNHEY and CDR2 SMNVEV (reference sequence). This CDR3 region has 14 residues. The CDR3 DNA reads TGTGCCAGCAGTTATGGCAGGGGTAATCAGCCCCAGCATTTT. This codes for CASSYGRGNQPQHF.

The J gene is TRBJ2-7, the V gene TRBV7-2; D is undetermined. The CDR3 contains 11 residues. The germline V gene has CDR1 SGHTA and CDR2 FQGNSA. V lost 5 bases and J 6 bases, leaving 8 bases between the germline ends. CDR3: CASSVVSEQYF. CDR3 in DNA: TGTGCCAGCAGCGTCGTCTCCGAGCAGTACTTC. The whole variable domain, remainder taken from reference TRBV7-2 and TRBJ2-7, is GAGVSQSPSNKVTEKGKDVELRCDPISGHTALYWYRQSLGQGLEFLIYFQGNSAPDKSGLPSDRFSAERTGGSVSTLTIQRTQQEDSAVYLCASSVVSEQYFGPGTRLTVT.

The V gene is TRBV7-8, the J gene TRBJ2-7, with TRBD2 identical over 7 bases. The CDR3 consists of 14 residues. J was trimmed by 3 bases and V by 5 bases; bases with no gene match: 7. The germline gives CDR1 SGHVS, CDR2 FQNEAQ. Written as DNA, the CDR3 is TGTGCCAGCAGCCCTGGCCGGGGGGACTACGAGCAGTACTTC. Protein product: CASSPGRGDYEQYF.

The rearrangement joins TRBV7-3 to TRBJ2-1, with D perhaps TRBD2 (5 bases). Germline values: CDR1 SGHTA, CDR2 FQGTGA. This CDR3 has 11 residues. Trimming left V 5 bases short and J 9 bases short, with 8 bases between. The CDR3 sequence is CASSALGEQFF. The CDR3 bases are TGTGCCAGCAGCGCACTAGGTGAGCAGTTCTTC.

The chain has TRBV25-1 and TRBJ2-7, with a tentative D call TRBD1 (5 bases). CDR3 length: 14 residues. The ends were cut back, 2 bases at V and 2 bases at J, with 10 bases in the middle. CDR1 and CDR2 (germline): MGHDK, SYGVNS. The CDR3 spells CASSETGLPYEQYF. CDR3 sequence (DNA): TGTGCCAGCAGTGAAACAGGCCTCCCCTACGAGCAGTACTTC.

Here the CDR3 reads CASSPGLRDTNEKLFF. The CDR3 nucleotides are TGTGCCAGCAGCCCGGGGCTCAGGGACACTAATGAAAAACTGTTTTTT. The V and J genes are TRBV7-8 and TRBJ1-4; tentatively, D is TRBD1 (5 bases). This CDR3 region has 16 residues. V dropped 5 bases and J dropped 2 bases, with 15 bases sitting between them. The germline gives CDR1 SGHVS, CDR2 FQNEAQ.

The chain combines TRBV7-3 with TRBJ1-3; a weak D match, TRBD1 (5 bases). The V and J ends lost 2 bases and 0 bases respectively, with 11 bases between them. The CDR3 contains 16 residues. Germline CDR1 reads SGHTA; CDR2 reads FQGTGA. CDR3 nucleotide sequence: TGTGCCAGCAGCTTATTGGGACGGTCCTCTGGAAACACCATATATTTT. It translates to CASSLLGRSSGNTIYF.

This clonotype appeared a single time. This chain uses TRBV7-2 with TRBJ2-7, with TRBD2 identical over 8 bases. The CDR3 loop spans 18 amino acids. The germline CDR1 and CDR2 sequences are SGHTA and FQGNSA. V shed 1 base and J 6 bases; nucleotides not matched to a gene: 17. CDR3: CASSLGGLAGSYGIEQYF. The CDR3 DNA reads as TGTGCCAGCAGCTTAGGTGGGCTAGCGGGCTCGTACGGGATCGAGCAGTACTTC.

This sequence joins TRBV19 and TRBJ1-1; D unclear. This CDR3 is built from 14 residues. Trimming took off 7 bases at V and 4 bases at J, with 16 bases between the two ends. Per the germline V gene, CDR1 is LNHDA and CDR2 is SQIVND (reference sequence). For the CDR3, the DNA is TGTGCCAGTACAGGCTTAGGGTCTGGCACTGAAGCTTTCTTT. Amino acids: CASTGLGSGTEAFF.

This rearrangement joins TRBV19 to TRBJ1-2; maybe TRBD1 (5 bases). V was clipped by 6 bases and J by 8 bases, with 13 bases between them. The germline CDR1 and CDR2 sequences are LNHDA and SQIVND (reference sequence). The CDR3 spans 12 residues. CDR3 bases: TGTGCCAGTAGACAGGACGTGAGAGGCTACACCTTC. Translation: CASRQDVRGYTF.

This clonotype showed up just a few times. The chain couples TRBV2 to TRBJ2-5; 7 bases match TRBD1. Trimming removed 5 bases from V and 1 base from J; junction bases left unmatched: 4. From germline, CDR1 is SNHLY and CDR2 FYNNEI. The CDR3 runs 14 residues. CDR3 nucleotide sequence: TGTGCCAGCAGTTACAACAGGGGCCAAGAGACCCAGTACTTC. Translating it yields CASSYNRGQETQYF.

With regard to this clonotype: The missing conserved phenylalanine or tryptophan at the end of this CDR3 makes a read error likely. The V and J genes are TRBV20-1 and TRBJ1-2; no firm D call. The V and J ends lost 6 bases and 6 bases respectively, with 17 bases between them. CDR1 DFQATT and CDR2 SNEGSKA come from the germline V gene (reference sequence). The CDR3 is 13 amino acids. CDR3 bases: TGCAGTGCGATAGGTCATCCCTTCAATGGCTACACCCTC. Translating gives CSAIGHPFNGYTL.

This clonotype was recorded many times. V is TRBV7-3 and J is TRBJ2-2; 14 nucleotides agree with TRBD2. Germline V gene data show CDR1 as SGHTA and CDR2 as FQGTGA. After removal of 5 bases from V and 6 bases from J, the junction contained 14 bases not matched to a gene. The CDR3 covers 19 residues. This chain's CDR3 is CASSQYHLSTSGGAGELFF. CDR3 DNA: TGTGCCAGCAGCCAATATCACCTGTCGACTAGCGGGGGGGCCGGGGAGCTGTTTTTT.

At least ten counts were recorded for this clonotype. The DNA of the CDR3 is TGCGCCAGCAGCCCATCGGACAGTCTATCCTACGAGCAGTACTTC. It specifies CASSPSDSLSYEQYF. This sequence joins TRBV4-1 and TRBJ2-7; TRBD1 is a possible D gene (6 bases). Deletions cut 4 bases from V and 1 base from J, with 14 bases between. CDR1 is MGHRA, CDR2 YSYEKL, per germline. The CDR3 extends over 15 amino acids.

This chain connects TRBV7-2 to TRBJ2-1; the D gene is possibly TRBD2 (7 bases). Trimming removed 5 bases at V and 6 bases at J, with 8 bases between. This CDR3 comprises 12 residues. Germline values: CDR1 SGHTA, CDR2 FQGNSA. This CDR3 is CASSRGANEQFF. In DNA form, the CDR3 reads TGTGCCAGCAGCCGGGGGGCCAATGAGCAGTTCTTC.

This chain joins TRBV10-3 and TRBJ2-3; 14 nucleotides agree with TRBD2. The junction had 1 base not matched to a gene; V was cut back by 6 bases and J by 5 bases. CDR1 is ENHRY, CDR2 SYGVKD, per germline. The CDR3 spans 14 residues. The CDR3: CAISGTSGGDTQYF. The CDR3 region has the DNA TGTGCCATCAGCGGGACTAGCGGGGGAGATACGCAGTATTTT.

The chain links TRBV20-1 to TRBJ2-5; TRBD2 aligns across 7 bases. Per germline, CDR1 DFQATT and CDR2 SNEGSKA (reference sequence). The CDR3 loop spans 14 amino acids. The trim removed 2 bases at V and 2 bases at J, leaving 5 bases unmatched. The CDR3 reads CSARSGLEQETQYF. The CDR3 region has the DNA TGCAGTGCTAGATCAGGACTAGAGCAAGAGACCCAGTACTTC.

The V call is TRBV29-1, the J call TRBJ1-2; 8 bases match TRBD1. CDR1 is SQVTM, CDR2 ANQGSEA, per germline. Trimming cost V 3 bases and J 2 bases; bases outside gene matches: 5. The CDR3 is made up of 14 amino acids. In DNA, the CDR3 is TGCAGCGTTGATGGACAGGGTCGCAACTATGGCTACACCTTC. Translation: CSVDGQGRNYGYTF.

This chain uses TRBV12-3 or TRBV12-4 with TRBJ1-5, with 9 positions matching TRBD1. The junction had 9 bases not matched to a gene; V was cut back by 10 bases and J by 8 bases. This CDR3 contains 13 residues. The CDR3 spells CANSLRTGEPQHF. In DNA, the CDR3 is TGTGCCAACAGCTTGCGGACAGGGGAGCCCCAGCATTTT.